This TCR beta chain was sequenced for a study of read filtering for tumor transcriptome and immune sequencing (TCRdb year 2020). Background for the entire study: The cohort consisted of some 16 male and over eleven female patients, with a mean age of 65.9 years and an age range of about 40 to 85. By revised international staging, eight or nine patients were R-ISS I, 15 to 20 were R-ISS II and 6 or 7 were R-ISS III. Using the same bone marrow samples, the study ran both targeted immune repertoire sequencing and bulk whole-transcriptome sequencing and then compared the TCR repertoires from each method. Per sample, about 4.05 to 10.27 million TCR-region mapped reads were obtained with IR-seq, compared with only roughly 75 to 1,400 with RNA-seq. As a main aim, a read-filtering strategy for immune repertoire data was addressed, with the specific question being whether clonotypes supported by a single read should be removed. After DNase treatment, whole-transcriptome libraries were prepared with the TruSeq RNA Access Library Prep Kit. What the study reported, not specific to this receptor: Single-read clonotypes made up about 82% of clonotypes but only 3% to 4% of total reads in IR-seq, compared with approximately 75% of clonotypes and roughly 49% of reads in RNA-seq. The correlation between IR-seq and RNA-seq shared clonotype proportions was increased by removal of single-read clonotypes. The sorted CD138-negative fraction was composed of a mixed bone marrow immune population rather than of purified T cells. IR-seq captured clonotypes at much higher depth and more reliably than RNA-seq, and smaller IR-seq throughput sufficed to identify most shared clonotypes.

This clonotype was seen a few times. Its antigen remains undetermined. No much larger clonotype is one base removed from it; base qualities were not supplied. Via the germline V gene, CDR1 is SNHLY and CDR2 FYNNEI. Germline trimming: 6 bases from V, 4 bases from J; junction bases outside gene matches: 6. Spanning cysteine to phenylalanine, the CDR3 consists of 15 amino acids. Only the CDR3 DNA stays, 45 bases, in frame from base 1. TCR libraries were built from 300 to 450 ng RNA with the Immunoverse kit, using molecular barcoded adaptors covering alpha/delta and beta/gamma chains. TCR library preparation used the same RNA that went into transcriptome sequencing. Sequencing of the TCR libraries was done on an Illumina HiSeq 4000 with 2 x 150 cycles. In the original analysis: MiXCR aligned TCR reads to human V, D, J and C references and assembled the aligned reads into CDR3 clonotypes, with quality filtering and error correction included. The tcR package in R was used to analyze clonotype counts and gene usage diversity. For inspection of raw mapping reads, RNA-seq reads were mapped by STAR aligner version 2.5.3a onto GRCh37 of the human genome. To test how sequencing depth affects detected clonotypes, IR-seq fastq files were randomly downsampled with Seqtk 1.3. The public reads were quality trimmed at Q25 with fastp and then assembled into clones with MiXCR by TCRdb, keeping productive beta chains. Merged by CDR3 protein, the rows form single entries marked with the most common genes and DNA. None of the V and J calls come from the authors' own analysis; TCRdb made them. The table for this sample lists over 35,000 distinct CDR3 sequences; roughly 12% of them were counted only once. The ten most abundant clones make up approximately 37% of the sample.

Each patient had bone marrow sampled at the time of active disease. Bone marrow mononuclear cells were isolated by Ficoll-Hypaque density gradient centrifugation. Myeloma plasma cells were removed and CD138-negative cells were obtained by negative selection following labeling with CD138 magnetic microbeads on a MACS separator. Flow cytometry on an Attune NxT with CD138 antibodies was used to check the purity of the isolated cells. Total RNA was extracted using TRIzol reagent and was quantified on a NanoDrop spectrophotometer. Paired RNA-seq and IR-seq were performed on the CD138-negative bone marrow sample of each patient.

This clonotype originated in a donor aged 40 or older with multiple myeloma. The sample consisted of a population of CD138-negative cells sorted from bone marrow. The label giving this sample's cell subset or site can be read as: bone marrow mononuclear cells depleted of CD138+ plasma/myeloma cells by negative magnetic selection. The rearrangement joined TRBV2 to TRBJ2-2; TRBD1 aligns with 9 central bases. CDR3 loop: CASRFGTGITGELFF. The base sequence is TGTGCCAGCAGGTTCGGGACAGGGATCACCGGGGAGCTGTTTTTT.